This TCR beta chain was obtained from a study of blood T cells in healthy people across ages. Study context: About one barcoded beta molecule per two T cells was captured by template switching.

It was with a sample-barcoded 5' primer and a J-beta primer mix that a second PCR of roughly 6 to 11 cycles was run. A 12-random-nucleotide template-switch adaptor tagged each cDNA molecule. TCRdb independently ran MiXCR on the 5' RACE reads; one entry per CDR3 protein. The sample records about 560,000 distinct CDR3 sequences, roughly a quarter being singletons. Researchers isolated at least 7 million PBMCs per sample. CDR3 length: 15 amino acids. J was trimmed by 4 bases and V by 4 bases; bases with no gene match: 6. The germline CDR1 and CDR2 sequences are LGHDT and YNNKEL (reference sequence). Study results and limitations: More naive CD4+ cells and higher diversity were found in long-lived than in aged donors.

This clonotype was counted only a few times. Its antigen is undetermined. A further study also used this sample, focusing on T cells of mothers and their children.

The source is a boy aged 2 to 10 in good health. Sequencing used blood. V gene TRBV3-1 combines with J gene TRBJ2-1; TRBD2 aligns across 8 bases. The CDR3 sequence is CASSLREGMYNEQFF. CDR3 sequence (DNA): TGTGCCAGCAGCCTCCGGGAGGGCATGTACAATGAGCAGTTCTTC.